This record covers a single TCR beta chain. Its antigen is currently unknown. PCR amplification relied on 60 Vbeta primers (plus 13 Jbeta primers). TCRdb keeps only in-frame clones here, not all; method: immunoSEQ multiplex PCR. In total, the table holds about 140,000 clones. The CDR3 runs 15 residues. Germline V lookup: CDR1 SGDLS, CDR2 YYNGEE. V dropped 0 bases and J dropped 1 base, with 10 bases sitting between them. This specimen belongs to a study of cytomegalovirus exposure and HLA in healthy donors. Study outcomes and limitations: After further analysis at a later stage, around 17,000 TCR beta sequences were associated with HLA alleles at 0.05 false discovery rate. Presence/absence analyses took donor sequencing depth as roughly uniform. A later examination showed that TCR association rates differed by HLA locus, with DRB1 most and HLA-C fewest.

Sample: PBMCs. The TCR sequence derives from a man in his forties in good health and CMV-seronegative. V gene TRBV9 combines with J gene TRBJ2-5; no clear D gene. CDR3 protein: CASSVGTTAQETQYF. CDR3 DNA: TGTGCCAGCAGCGTAGGAACTACTGCCCAAGAGACCCAGTACTTC.